Listed below are T cell receptor beta chains from one sample, sequenced in a study of blood T cell repertoires in COVID-19. Data came from immunoSEQ multiplex PCR; TCRdb stores just in-frame clones and leaves some out. The sample carries roughly 260,000 clones, about 90% recorded once. Specimen: peripheral blood. These receptors all come from a woman aged 30 to 39 with COVID-19, enrolled during active disease. CDR3s include the opening cysteine and the closing phenylalanine or tryptophan. A D gene is named only where the DNA matches it firmly. Clone sizes are given selectively: once, few, many, or a class where the clone is expanded.

>TRBJ1-2|NA|TRBD1|TRBV12-3/TRBV12-4
TGTGCCAGCAGCCCGGACAGGGATGGCTACGCCTTC
CASSPDRDGYAF
>TRBJ2-5|NA|NA|TRBV7-2
TGTGCCAGCAGCATATCCCCGGCGGCCCAGTACTTC
CASSISPAAQYF
>TRBJ1-2|NA|NA|TRBV5-1
TGCGCCAGCAGCTTGGCCCCAGGGCGGTCGAGGTATGGCTACACCTTC
CASSLAPGRSRYGYTF
>TRBJ2-7|NA|TRBD1|TRBV7-9
TGTGCCAGCAGCTACCGGACAGGGGAAAGCGTCGAGCAGTACTTC
CASSYRTGESVEQYF
>TRBJ1-4|NA|TRBD1|TRBV18
TGTGCCAGCACTGGGACAGCTAATGAAAAACTGTTTTTT
CASTGTANEKLFF
>TRBJ2-7|once|TRBD1|TRBV28
TGTGCCAGCAGTCTACCGGGACAGGGCCCCTACGAGCAGTACTTC
CASSLPGQGPYEQYF
>TRBJ1-5|NA|NA|TRBV6-6
TGTGCCACCGACTACGGGGTTGGGAATCAGCCCCAGCATTTT
CATDYGVGNQPQHF
>TRBJ1-6|NA|TRBD1|TRBV5-1
TGCGCCAGCAGCTTGAGGGACAGGGGTTCACCCCTCCACTTT
CASSLRDRGSPLHF
>TRBJ2-7|NA|NA|TRBV30
TGTGCCTGGGGACAGACCTACGAGCAGTACTTC
CAWGQTYEQYF
>TRBJ2-3|NA|TRBD2|TRBV6-5
TGTGCCAGCAAACAAGCGGGAGGGCTGGGAGATACGCAGTATTTT
CASKQAGGLGDTQYF
>TRBJ2-5|NA|TRBD2|TRBV11-2
TGTGCCAGCAGCCCGGTGGGGAGGGGCGGGGAGACCCAGTACTTC
CASSPVGRGGETQYF
>TRBJ1-3|NA|TRBD1|TRBV18
TGTGCCAGCTCACCACCGGGGACAGAACGCTCTGGAAACACCATATATTTT
CASSPPGTERSGNTIYF
>TRBJ1-1|NA|NA|TRBV15
TGTGCCACCAGCCTAGACCCCGGGAGGGCTGAAGCTTTCTTT
CATSLDPGRAEAFF
>TRBJ2-3|NA|NA|TRBV6-6
TGTGCCAGCAGACCGGGATTCAGCACAGATACGCAGTATTTT
CASRPGFSTDTQYF
>TRBJ2-7|NA|TRBD1|TRBV2
TGTGCCAGCAGAAGGCTTGTAGTCGGGACAGCCAGCTCCTACGAGCAGTACTTC
CASRRLVVGTASSYEQYF
>TRBJ1-6|NA|TRBD1|TRBV6-5
TGTGCCAGCAGAAATACAGGGGGAAATTCACCCCTCCACTTT
CASRNTGGNSPLHF
>TRBJ2-7|NA|TRBD1|TRBV5-1
TGCGCCAGCAGCTTTCGGACAGGGGGCTACGAGCAGTACTTC
CASSFRTGGYEQYF
>TRBJ1-2|few|NA|TRBV6-1
TGTGCCAGCAGTGAACCTAGCAACTATGGCTACACCTTC
CASSEPSNYGYTF
>TRBJ2-5|NA|TRBD2|TRBV9
TGTGCCAGCAGTGGGACCGGGACATCCGGGACTAGCGGGAGGCCCCAAGAGACCCAGTACTTC
CASSGTGTSGTSGRPQETQYF
>TRBJ2-7|NA|NA|TRBV15
TGTGCCACCAGCAGATCTTTCCAGCGGTCGGGGGAGCAGTACTTC
CATSRSFQRSGEQYF
>TRBJ2-4|once|TRBD1|TRBV9
TGTGCCAGCAGTGGGGGGAGGACAGGGTACATTCAGTACTTC
CASSGGRTGYIQYF
>TRBJ1-5|NA|NA|TRBV19
TGTGCCAGCGGGATTCTCTTCAATCAGCCCCAGCATTTT
CASGILFNQPQHF
>TRBJ1-1|NA|TRBD1|TRBV18
TGTGCCAGCTCATCTGGGACAGGGGATATGGCTGAAGCTTTCTTT
CASSSGTGDMAEAFF
>TRBJ1-1|NA|NA|TRBV5-1
TGCGCCAGTATAGAGACAGGAGGAACTGAAGCTTTCTTT
CASIETGGTEAFF
>TRBJ1-5|NA|TRBD1|TRBV5-8
TGTGCCAGCAGCTTGGGACAGGGCGGCAATCAGCCCCAGCATTTT
CASSLGQGGNQPQHF
>TRBJ2-7|NA|NA|TRBV19
TGTGCCAGTAGTTATCGCGCCGAGCAGTACTTC
CASSYRAEQYF
>TRBJ2-7|NA|TRBD2|TRBV24-1
TGTGCCACCAGTCCGGGGTCTGGCGGGAGGCTCGACTACGAGCAGTACTTC
CATSPGSGGRLDYEQYF
>TRBJ2-1|NA|TRBD2|TRBV29-1
TGCAGCGTTGATAGGCTAGCGGGAGGTCATGAGCAGTTCTTC
CSVDRLAGGHEQFF
>TRBJ1-1|many|NA|TRBV5-1
TGCGCCAGCAGCTTGCGGGTGACCACTGAAGCTTTCTTT
CASSLRVTTEAFF
>TRBJ1-1|NA|NA|TRBV20-1
TGCAGTGCTAGTATAGAGCCCACTGAAGCTTTCTTT
CSASIEPTEAFF
>TRBJ2-7|NA|NA|TRBV2
TGTGCCAGCACCGTCCAGGAATCCTACGAGCAGTACTTC
CASTVQESYEQYF
>TRBJ2-3|NA|NA|TRBV6-1
TGTGCCAGCAGTGAATCACGAGCTTTCACAGATACGCAGTATTTT
CASSESRAFTDTQYF
>TRBJ2-3|few|TRBD2|TRBV19
TGTGCCAGTCGGAGAGCGGGAGACAAGCAGTATTTT
CASRRAGDKQYF
>TRBJ2-1|NA|TRBD2|TRBV6-1
TGTGCCAGCAGTGAGGGACTAGCGGGAGGTAGGGCCTACAATGAGCAGTTCTTC
CASSEGLAGGRAYNEQFF
>TRBJ1-3|NA|TRBD1|TRBV29-1
TGCAGCGTTGAAGCGACAGGGGGCGGAAACACCATATATTTT
CSVEATGGGNTIYF
>TRBJ1-6|NA|TRBD1|TRBV6-5
TGTGCCAGCACCCCGGACAGGGCCTATAATTCACCCCTCCACTTT
CASTPDRAYNSPLHF
>TRBJ2-2|NA|NA|TRBV2
TGTGCCAGCAAGGAGTGGACCGGGGAGCTGTTTTTT
CASKEWTGELFF
>TRBJ1-2|once|NA|TRBV3-1/TRBV3-2
TGTGCCAGCAGCCAAGCCGGTGGTGGCTATGGCTACACCTTC
CASSQAGGGYGYTF
>TRBJ2-4|NA|NA|TRBV6-5
TGTGCCAGCAGCCGGGACAACGAGAACATTCAGTACTTC
CASSRDNENIQYF
>TRBJ2-7|NA|TRBD2|TRBV7-2
TGTGCCAGCAGCTTACGACTAGCGAACTCCTACGAGCAGTACTTC
CASSLRLANSYEQYF
>TRBJ2-7|NA|NA|TRBV9
TGTGCCAGCAGCGTAGCCGGGACAAATTACGAGCAGTACTTC
CASSVAGTNYEQYF
>TRBJ2-3|once|TRBD2|TRBV6-6
TGTGCCAGCAGGAGGACTAGCGGGAGTGGCACAGATACGCAGTATTTT
CASRRTSGSGTDTQYF
>TRBJ2-1|NA|TRBD2|TRBV4-1
TGCGCCAGCAGCCAATTCAGCGCGGGAGCGGCTTACAATGAGCAGTTCTTC
CASSQFSAGAAYNEQFF
>TRBJ1-6|NA|TRBD1|TRBV7-2
TGTGCCAGCAGCTCCCGGACAGGGGGATATAATTCACCCCTCCACTTT
CASSSRTGGYNSPLHF
>TRBJ2-1|NA|TRBD2|TRBV7-9
TGTGCCAGCAGCTCCGGACTAGCGGAGCAGTTCTTC
CASSSGLAEQFF
>TRBJ2-6|NA|TRBD1|TRBV30
TGTGCCTGGAACAGGGGCATTAGGGCCAACGTCCTGACTTTC
CAWNRGIRANVLTF
>TRBJ2-2|NA|TRBD2|TRBV10-2
TGCGCCAGCAGTGATGGGCTGTTCGTGGGCGGGAGTGGCACCGGGGAGCTGTTTTTT
CASSDGLFVGGSGTGELFF
>TRBJ2-7|NA|TRBD2|TRBV2
TGTGCCAAGGGGCTAGCGGGGGCCTACGAGCAGTACTTC
CAKGLAGAYEQYF
>TRBJ1-5|NA|NA|TRBV24-1
TGTGCCACCAGTGATACGGGGGGGAGCAATCAGCCCCAGCATTTT
CATSDTGGSNQPQHF
>TRBJ2-7|NA|TRBD1|TRBV5-3
TGTGCCAGAAGCTCGCCGGGACAGGGGCTGTCCTACGAGCAGTACTTC
CARSSPGQGLSYEQYF
>TRBJ2-7|NA|TRBD1|TRBV6-4
TGTGCCAGGGGGACAGGCTACGAGCAGTACTTC
CARGTGYEQYF